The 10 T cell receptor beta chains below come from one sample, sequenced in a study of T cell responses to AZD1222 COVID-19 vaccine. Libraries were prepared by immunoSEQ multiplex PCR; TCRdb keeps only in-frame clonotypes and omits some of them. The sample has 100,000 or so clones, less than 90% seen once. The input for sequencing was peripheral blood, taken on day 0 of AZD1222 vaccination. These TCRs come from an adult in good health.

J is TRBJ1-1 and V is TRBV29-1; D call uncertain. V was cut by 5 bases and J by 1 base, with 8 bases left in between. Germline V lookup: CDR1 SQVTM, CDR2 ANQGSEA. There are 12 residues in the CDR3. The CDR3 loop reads CSVSGRNTEAFF. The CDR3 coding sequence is TGCAGCGTTTCAGGACGGAACACTGAAGCTTTCTTT.

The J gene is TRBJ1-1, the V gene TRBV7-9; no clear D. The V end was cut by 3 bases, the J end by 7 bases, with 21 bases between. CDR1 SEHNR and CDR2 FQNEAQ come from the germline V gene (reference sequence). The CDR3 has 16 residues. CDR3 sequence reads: CASSLGGSVMVREAFF. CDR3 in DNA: TGTGCCAGCAGCTTGGGAGGAAGTGTTATGGTCCGTGAAGCTTTCTTT.

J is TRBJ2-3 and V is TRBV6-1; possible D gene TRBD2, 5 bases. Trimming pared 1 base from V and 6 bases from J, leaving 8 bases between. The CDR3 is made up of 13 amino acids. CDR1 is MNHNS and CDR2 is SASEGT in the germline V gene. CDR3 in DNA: TGTGCCAGCAGTGAAGGCGGGCTGGATACGCAGTATTTT. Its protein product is CASSEGGLDTQYF.

CDR3 in DNA: TGTGCCAGCAGCTTAGCGGGGGGTACCACCGGGGAGCTGTTTTTT. It encodes CASSLAGGTTGELFF. The J gene is TRBJ2-2, the V gene TRBV7-9; D perhaps matches TRBD2 (6 bases). The V end was cut by 0 bases, the J end by 4 bases, with 9 bases between. The V gene's germline CDR1 is SEHNR and CDR2 FQNEAQ (reference sequence). This CDR3 is built from 15 residues.

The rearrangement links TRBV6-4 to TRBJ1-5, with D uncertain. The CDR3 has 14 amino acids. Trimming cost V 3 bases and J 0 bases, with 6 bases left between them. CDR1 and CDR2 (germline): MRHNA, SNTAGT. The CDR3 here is CASSEAYSNQPQHF. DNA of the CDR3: TGTGCCAGCAGTGAGGCGTATAGCAATCAGCCCCAGCATTTT.

CDR3 nucleotide sequence: TGTGCCAGCAGCACCAGCCCGGGACAGGGGAACGAAAAACTGTTTTTT. Its protein is CASSTSPGQGNEKLFF. This chain joins TRBV7-9 and TRBJ1-4; 10 bases align to TRBD1. Germline trimming cut 5 bases from V and 8 bases from J; bases unmatched to any gene: 11. The germline V gene encodes CDR1 SEHNR and CDR2 FQNEAQ (reference sequence). This CDR3 has 16 amino acids.

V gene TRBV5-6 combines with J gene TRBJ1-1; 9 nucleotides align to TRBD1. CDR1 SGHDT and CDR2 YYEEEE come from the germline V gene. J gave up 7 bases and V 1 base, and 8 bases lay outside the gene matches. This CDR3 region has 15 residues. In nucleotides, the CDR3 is TGTGCCAGCAGCTTGACAGGGGGCGCGATTGGTGAAGCTTTCTTT. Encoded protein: CASSLTGGAIGEAFF.

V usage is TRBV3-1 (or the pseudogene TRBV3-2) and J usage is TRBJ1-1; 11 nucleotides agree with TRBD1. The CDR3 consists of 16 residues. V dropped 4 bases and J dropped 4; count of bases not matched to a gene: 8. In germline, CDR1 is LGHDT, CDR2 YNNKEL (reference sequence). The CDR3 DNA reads TGTGCCAGCAGCCCCCTCCGGGGACAGGGGGTCACTGAAGCTTTCTTT. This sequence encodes CASSPLRGQGVTEAFF.

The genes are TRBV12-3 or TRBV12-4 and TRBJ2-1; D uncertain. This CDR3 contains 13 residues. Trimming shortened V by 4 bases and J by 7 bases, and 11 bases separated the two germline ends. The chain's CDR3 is CASSSSTTNEQFF. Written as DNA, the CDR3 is TGTGCCAGCAGTTCCTCGACGACGAATGAGCAGTTCTTC.

This chain's CDR3 is CASTRGFDTEAFF. The CDR3 DNA is TGTGCCAGCACCAGGGGTTTCGACACTGAAGCTTTCTTT. V is TRBV12-3 or TRBV12-4 and J is TRBJ1-1; tentatively, D is TRBD1 (6 bases). V was cut by 7 bases and J by 3 bases, with 12 bases left in between. The CDR3 totals 13 residues.